This T cell receptor beta chain was sequenced in a study of CD8 T cells in Susac syndrome. Study-level information: Susac syndrome patients were untreated, on corticosteroids with some adding intravenous immunoglobulin, or on intravenous immunoglobulin only.

TCR beta sequencing was performed on blood CD8+ and CD4+ T cells. FACS enriched CD8+ TEMRA cells, while bulk CD8+ and CD4+ were negatively isolated. With random hexamers, reverse transcription was performed on roughly 0.45 to 1 ug of RNA. The method of amplification for TCR beta CDR3 was immunoSEQ multiplex PCR, covering 54 Vbeta and 13 Jbeta. Via MiXCR, TCRdb re-called the immunoSEQ multiplex PCR reads, giving one row per CDR3 protein. This table holds about 170,000 distinct CDR3 sequences, approximately 94% found once. The V gene's germline CDR1 is MNHEY and CDR2 SVGAGI. The CDR3 is 14 residues long. J lost 2 bases, V lost 2 bases, and 2 bases had no gene match.

This chain joins TRBV6-5 and TRBJ2-5; 7 bases align to TRBD1. The TCR sequence derives from a human donor with Susac syndrome. Sequenced: CD4+ T cells from PBMCs. CDR3 residues: CASSYGRGQETQYF. In DNA form, the CDR3 reads TGTGCCAGCAGTTACGGCAGGGGGCAAGAGACCCAGTACTTC.